The rows below give T cell receptor beta chains drawn from one sample of a study of blood T cell repertoires in COVID-19. The protocol was immunoSEQ multiplex PCR, while the TCRdb copy is restricted to in-frame clones and leaves out a portion. Of about 240,000 clones detected, 80% to 90% appear once; the ten largest clones hold 3.5% to 5%. What was sequenced was PBMCs or T cells enriched from blood (not recorded which). The receptors stem from a woman aged 25 to 45 who had recovered from COVID-19. Both conserved end residues are part of each CDR3. Each record gives: D gene, clone size, J gene, V gene, CDR3 protein, CDR3 DNA. A D gene is named only where the DNA matches it firmly. Clone size is not always given. Where it is, it says once, few, many or a class for expanded clones.

d_gene: TRBD1
abundance: NA
j_gene: TRBJ2-1
v_gene: TRBV5-1
CDR3aa: CASSLTGTGVHPFDEQFF
CDR3nt: TGCGCCAGCAGCTTAACCGGGACAGGCGTTCATCCCTTTGATGAGCAGTTCTTC

d_gene: NA
abundance: NA
j_gene: TRBJ2-5
v_gene: TRBV7-2
CDR3aa: CASSLTQQETQYF
CDR3nt: TGTGCCAGCAGCTTAACGCAGCAAGAGACCCAGTACTTC

d_gene: NA
abundance: NA
j_gene: TRBJ2-5
v_gene: TRBV19
CDR3aa: CASNPGFGVAAQYF
CDR3nt: TGTGCCAGTAACCCGGGATTTGGTGTAGCGGCCCAGTACTTC

d_gene: NA
abundance: NA
j_gene: TRBJ2-3
v_gene: TRBV14
CDR3aa: CASSPILASTDTQYF
CDR3nt: TGTGCCAGCAGCCCCATCCTAGCGAGCACAGATACGCAGTATTTT

d_gene: NA
abundance: NA
j_gene: TRBJ2-6
v_gene: TRBV27
CDR3aa: CASTHVGGANVLTF
CDR3nt: TGTGCCAGCACTCACGTCGGTGGGGCCAACGTCCTGACTTTC

d_gene: NA
abundance: NA
j_gene: TRBJ2-3
v_gene: TRBV4-3
CDR3aa: CASSQRGGGMRRTDTQYF
CDR3nt: TGCGCCAGCAGCCAAAGGGGAGGCGGGATGAGAAGGACAGATACGCAGTATTTT

d_gene: NA
abundance: NA
j_gene: TRBJ1-1
v_gene: TRBV30
CDR3aa: CAWTEGVAEAFF
CDR3nt: TGTGCCTGGACCGAGGGTGTGGCTGAAGCTTTCTTT

d_gene: NA
abundance: NA
j_gene: TRBJ1-4
v_gene: TRBV19
CDR3aa: CASRRTDTTNEKLFF
CDR3nt: TGTGCCAGTAGGAGAACAGATACAACTAATGAAAAACTGTTTTTT

d_gene: NA
abundance: few
j_gene: TRBJ2-3
v_gene: TRBV20-1
CDR3aa: CSAARDTQYF
CDR3nt: TGCAGTGCCGCTCGGGATACGCAGTATTTT

d_gene: TRBD2
abundance: NA
j_gene: TRBJ2-3
v_gene: TRBV7-8
CDR3aa: CASSRALAGVGADTQYF
CDR3nt: TGTGCCAGCAGCCGAGCCCTAGCGGGAGTTGGTGCAGATACGCAGTATTTT

d_gene: NA
abundance: NA
j_gene: TRBJ2-5
v_gene: TRBV6-5
CDR3aa: CASSPRGETQYF
CDR3nt: TGTGCCAGCAGCCCCCGAGGGGAGACCCAGTACTTC

d_gene: TRBD2
abundance: NA
j_gene: TRBJ2-1
v_gene: TRBV24-1
CDR3aa: CATSRDLAGHNNEQFF
CDR3nt: TGTGCCACCAGTCGAGACCTAGCGGGACATAACAATGAGCAGTTCTTC

d_gene: TRBD2
abundance: NA
j_gene: TRBJ2-3
v_gene: TRBV2
CDR3aa: CASSPNGEGPTDTQYF
CDR3nt: TGTGCCAGCTCCCCTAATGGGGAGGGCCCCACAGATACGCAGTATTTT

d_gene: NA
abundance: NA
j_gene: TRBJ2-2
v_gene: TRBV19
CDR3aa: CASSPQRAGELFF
CDR3nt: TGTGCCAGTAGTCCGCAGCGAGCCGGGGAGCTGTTTTTT

d_gene: NA
abundance: NA
j_gene: TRBJ2-1
v_gene: TRBV7-3
CDR3aa: CASSLSGLSLPSSYNEQFF
CDR3nt: TGTGCCAGCAGCTTATCAGGACTCTCCTTACCCAGCTCCTACAATGAGCAGTTCTTC

d_gene: NA
abundance: few
j_gene: TRBJ1-3
v_gene: TRBV21-1
CDR3aa: CASSSRGGNASGNTIYF
CDR3nt: TGTGCCAGCAGCTCCCGGGGGGGTAACGCTTCTGGAAACACCATATATTTT

d_gene: TRBD2
abundance: NA
j_gene: TRBJ2-3
v_gene: TRBV3-1/TRBV3-2
CDR3aa: CASSPPGLASPDTQYF
CDR3nt: TGTGCCAGCAGCCCCCCGGGACTAGCTTCCCCAGATACGCAGTATTTT

d_gene: NA
abundance: NA
j_gene: TRBJ1-1
v_gene: TRBV30
CDR3aa: CAWSFLAEAFF
CDR3nt: TGTGCCTGGAGTTTTTTAGCTGAAGCTTTCTTT

d_gene: TRBD1
abundance: NA
j_gene: TRBJ1-4
v_gene: TRBV3-1/TRBV3-2
CDR3aa: CASSTPGTGKEKLFF
CDR3nt: TGTGCCAGCAGCACCCCCGGGACAGGGAAGGAAAAACTGTTTTTT

d_gene: TRBD1
abundance: NA
j_gene: TRBJ1-1
v_gene: TRBV18
CDR3aa: CASSPATGEFLNTEAFF
CDR3nt: TGTGCCAGCTCACCAGCGACAGGGGAATTCCTTAACACTGAAGCTTTCTTT

d_gene: TRBD2
abundance: NA
j_gene: TRBJ2-7
v_gene: TRBV5-4
CDR3aa: CASREGLEYEQYF
CDR3nt: TGTGCCAGCAGGGAGGGACTAGAGTACGAGCAGTACTTC

d_gene: NA
abundance: once
j_gene: TRBJ2-3
v_gene: TRBV5-5
CDR3aa: CASSRRGLATSTDTQYF
CDR3nt: TGTGCCAGCAGCCGGAGGGGGCTAGCGACTAGCACAGATACGCAGTATTTT

d_gene: TRBD2
abundance: NA
j_gene: TRBJ2-1
v_gene: TRBV28
CDR3aa: CASSTRGGGEVNEQFF
CDR3nt: TGTGCCAGCAGTACCCGCGGCGGGGGGGAAGTAAATGAGCAGTTCTTC

d_gene: NA
abundance: NA
j_gene: TRBJ2-1
v_gene: TRBV28
CDR3aa: CASSLLNEQFF
CDR3nt: TGTGCCAGCAGTCTACTGAATGAGCAGTTCTTC

d_gene: TRBD1
abundance: NA
j_gene: TRBJ1-6
v_gene: TRBV9
CDR3aa: CASSVDPDRGVVNSPLHF
CDR3nt: TGTGCCAGCAGCGTGGACCCTGACAGGGGCGTTGTTAATTCACCCCTCCACTTT

d_gene: NA
abundance: NA
j_gene: TRBJ1-1
v_gene: TRBV9
CDR3aa: CASSPVGGTEAFF
CDR3nt: TGTGCCAGCAGCCCGGTGGGGGGAACTGAAGCTTTCTTT

d_gene: NA
abundance: NA
j_gene: TRBJ1-1
v_gene: TRBV5-5
CDR3aa: CASSPGVNTEAFF
CDR3nt: TGTGCCAGCAGCCCAGGGGTGAACACTGAAGCTTTCTTT

d_gene: TRBD2
abundance: NA
j_gene: TRBJ2-1
v_gene: TRBV24-1
CDR3aa: CATSVGSGRPPYNEQFF
CDR3nt: TGTGCCACCAGTGTAGGTAGCGGGAGGCCGCCCTACAATGAGCAGTTCTTC

d_gene: NA
abundance: NA
j_gene: TRBJ1-1
v_gene: TRBV27
CDR3aa: CATTDRNTEAFF
CDR3nt: TGTGCGACGACAGACAGGAACACTGAAGCTTTCTTT

d_gene: TRBD2
abundance: NA
j_gene: TRBJ2-3
v_gene: TRBV7-2
CDR3aa: CASSSFKGLAGADTQYF
CDR3nt: TGTGCCAGCAGCTCGTTCAAGGGACTAGCGGGAGCAGATACGCAGTATTTT

d_gene: NA
abundance: few
j_gene: TRBJ1-6
v_gene: TRBV19
CDR3aa: CASSIVGGNSPLHF
CDR3nt: TGTGCCAGTAGTATAGTAGGCGGAAATTCACCCCTCCACTTT

d_gene: TRBD1
abundance: NA
j_gene: TRBJ1-1
v_gene: TRBV28
CDR3aa: CASSPGTVYEAFF
CDR3nt: TGTGCCAGCAGTCCCGGGACAGTTTATGAAGCTTTCTTT

d_gene: NA
abundance: NA
j_gene: TRBJ2-1
v_gene: TRBV19
CDR3aa: CASTPQGTGSSYNEQFF
CDR3nt: TGTGCCAGTACCCCCCAGGGTACAGGAAGCTCCTACAATGAGCAGTTCTTC

d_gene: TRBD2
abundance: NA
j_gene: TRBJ2-1
v_gene: TRBV7-2
CDR3aa: CASSPGTSGLNNEQFF
CDR3nt: TGTGCCAGCAGCCCCGGGACTAGCGGTCTTAACAATGAGCAGTTCTTC

d_gene: TRBD2
abundance: NA
j_gene: TRBJ2-3
v_gene: TRBV9
CDR3aa: CASSVGLAGASTDTQYF
CDR3nt: TGTGCCAGCAGCGTAGGACTAGCGGGAGCCAGCACAGATACGCAGTATTTT

d_gene: NA
abundance: NA
j_gene: TRBJ1-2
v_gene: TRBV6-5
CDR3aa: CASRGGPSNYGYTF
CDR3nt: TGTGCCAGCAGAGGCGGTCCGAGTAACTATGGCTACACCTTC

d_gene: NA
abundance: NA
j_gene: TRBJ1-6
v_gene: TRBV10-3
CDR3aa: CAISARDLTTLRTNSPLHF
CDR3nt: TGTGCCATCAGTGCGAGGGATCTCACCACCCTAAGGACCAATTCACCCCTCCACTTT

d_gene: NA
abundance: NA
j_gene: TRBJ1-6
v_gene: TRBV7-9
CDR3aa: CASSRQEHNSPLHF
CDR3nt: TGTGCCAGCAGTCGACAGGAACATAATTCACCCCTCCACTTT

d_gene: TRBD2
abundance: once
j_gene: TRBJ2-3
v_gene: TRBV24-1
CDR3aa: CATSDTRGLAGGSDTQYF
CDR3nt: TGTGCCACCAGTGATACAAGAGGACTAGCGGGAGGGTCTGATACGCAGTATTTT

d_gene: NA
abundance: NA
j_gene: TRBJ2-6
v_gene: TRBV6-4
CDR3aa: CASSDSGGAQGANVLTF
CDR3nt: TGTGCCAGCAGTGACTCGGGTGGGGCGCAGGGGGCCAACGTCCTGACTTTC

d_gene: TRBD1
abundance: NA
j_gene: TRBJ2-7
v_gene: TRBV28
CDR3aa: CASSPRTGVLYEQYF
CDR3nt: TGTGCCAGCAGTCCCCGGACAGGGGTTTTATACGAGCAGTACTTC

d_gene: NA
abundance: NA
j_gene: TRBJ2-2
v_gene: TRBV30
CDR3aa: CAWTGAGELFF
CDR3nt: TGTGCCTGGACAGGGGCCGGGGAGCTGTTTTTT

d_gene: TRBD2
abundance: NA
j_gene: TRBJ2-4
v_gene: TRBV6-2/TRBV6-3
CDR3aa: CASSKGLAEVAKNIQYF
CDR3nt: TGTGCCAGCAGCAAGGGACTAGCTGAAGTAGCCAAAAACATTCAGTACTTC

d_gene: NA
abundance: NA
j_gene: TRBJ1-3
v_gene: TRBV19
CDR3aa: CASSRALGVSGNTIYF
CDR3nt: TGTGCCAGTAGTCGCGCCCTAGGGGTCTCTGGAAACACCATATATTTT

d_gene: NA
abundance: NA
j_gene: TRBJ1-2
v_gene: TRBV28
CDR3aa: CASSLFRGTHYGYTF
CDR3nt: TGTGCCAGCAGTTTATTCCGAGGGACTCACTATGGCTACACCTTC

d_gene: NA
abundance: NA
j_gene: TRBJ2-2
v_gene: TRBV18
CDR3aa: CASSLGMGNTGELFF
CDR3nt: TGTGCCAGCTCCCTCGGGATGGGGAACACCGGGGAGCTGTTTTTT

d_gene: NA
abundance: NA
j_gene: TRBJ2-5
v_gene: TRBV30
CDR3aa: CAWSADRDQETQYF
CDR3nt: TGTGCCTGGAGTGCCGACAGAGACCAAGAGACCCAGTACTTC

d_gene: TRBD1
abundance: NA
j_gene: TRBJ1-4
v_gene: TRBV7-9
CDR3aa: CASSRNQQGGDEKLFF
CDR3nt: TGTGCCAGCAGCAGGAACCAACAGGGGGGGGATGAAAAACTGTTTTTT

d_gene: NA
abundance: NA
j_gene: TRBJ1-5
v_gene: TRBV3-1/TRBV3-2
CDR3aa: CASSQAWAGKLNQPQHF
CDR3nt: TGTGCCAGCAGCCAAGCTTGGGCGGGGAAGTTGAATCAGCCCCAGCATTTT

d_gene: NA
abundance: NA
j_gene: TRBJ1-2
v_gene: TRBV4-1
CDR3aa: CASSQDSQGSYGYTF
CDR3nt: TGCGCCAGCAGCCAAGATTCCCAGGGCTCCTATGGCTACACCTTC

d_gene: NA
abundance: NA
j_gene: TRBJ1-2
v_gene: TRBV27
CDR3aa: CASSLEGPEASAYGYTF
CDR3nt: TGTGCCAGCAGTTTAGAGGGTCCTGAAGCCTCAGCCTATGGCTACACCTTC

d_gene: NA
abundance: NA
j_gene: TRBJ1-1
v_gene: TRBV6-5
CDR3aa: CAETELNTEAFF
CDR3nt: TGTGCCGAGACAGAACTAAACACTGAAGCTTTCTTT

d_gene: NA
abundance: NA
j_gene: TRBJ2-3
v_gene: TRBV6-5
CDR3aa: CASSPRQGFTDTQYF
CDR3nt: TGTGCCAGCAGTCCCCGGCAGGGATTCACAGATACGCAGTATTTT

d_gene: TRBD1
abundance: NA
j_gene: TRBJ1-2
v_gene: TRBV10-3
CDR3aa: CAISGQGEIYGYTF
CDR3nt: TGTGCCATCAGTGGACAGGGCGAGATCTATGGCTACACCTTC

d_gene: TRBD1
abundance: NA
j_gene: TRBJ1-2
v_gene: TRBV10-3
CDR3aa: CAITRTWDSNYGYTF
CDR3nt: TGTGCCATCACGCGGACCTGGGACAGCAACTATGGCTACACCTTC

d_gene: TRBD1
abundance: NA
j_gene: TRBJ2-1
v_gene: TRBV7-3
CDR3aa: CASSLNRDRGVNEQFF
CDR3nt: TGTGCCAGCAGCCTTAACCGGGACAGGGGGGTCAATGAGCAGTTCTTC

d_gene: TRBD1
abundance: NA
j_gene: TRBJ1-1
v_gene: TRBV9
CDR3aa: CASSGQGREAFF
CDR3nt: TGTGCCAGCAGCGGACAGGGGAGGGAAGCTTTCTTT

d_gene: TRBD1
abundance: NA
j_gene: TRBJ2-5
v_gene: TRBV5-1
CDR3aa: CASRPGTGSGETQYF
CDR3nt: TGCGCCAGCAGGCCCGGGACAGGGAGTGGGGAGACCCAGTACTTC

d_gene: NA
abundance: NA
j_gene: TRBJ2-7
v_gene: TRBV18
CDR3aa: CASSPKEGAGEQYF
CDR3nt: TGTGCCAGCTCACCTAAGGAGGGGGCGGGCGAGCAGTACTTC